The clone carrying this TCR beta chain was counted a few times. What it recognizes is unknown. The CDR3 has 15 residues. Trimming at V came to 9 bases and at J to 3 bases, leaving 8 bases not matched to a gene. Germline lookup yields CDR1 MNHNS and CDR2 SASEGT. TCRdb independently ran MiXCR on the reads; one entry per CDR3 protein. The sample comprises under 300,000 distinct CDR3 sequences, 15% to 20% of which are singletons, and about half rests with the top ten. These data belong to a study of T cell repertoires in cytomegalovirus infection. Across the whole study: CMV infection together with matching HLA type was indicated by public TCR beta signatures.

Study observations and caveats: The response measured ex vivo was dominated by TCR beta clonotypes (HLA-C-restricted and CMV-specific). People with CMV and the relevant HLA were identified by cumulative public TCR beta family frequency.

Input material: CD8+ T cells from PBMCs. The chain couples TRBV6-1 to TRBJ2-2; TRBD1 agrees at 9 bases. The receptor's source is a human donor in good health (CMV status not recorded). Some clones in this sample may be carry-over from other donors' samples. This chain's CDR3 is CASSGQGPYTGELFF. The CDR3 DNA reads TGTGCCAGTTCGGGACAGGGTCCCTACACCGGGGAGCTGTTTTTT.